This is a list of T cell receptor beta chains from one sample in a study of tumor-infiltrating lymphocytes in primary liver carcinoma. Via MiXCR, TCRdb re-called the multiplex PCR reads, giving one row per CDR3 protein. The sample records around 54,000 distinct CDR3 sequences, about 80% being singletons. Sequenced sample: liver tumor tissue from sampling region 2. The receptors were gathered from a man between 35 and 55 years old with primary liver carcinoma and hepatitis B virus infection. The CDR3 runs from the conserved cysteine through the conserved F or W. D genes are given only for firm matches. Clone size, where shown, is once, few, many, or a class for clones that have expanded.

cdr3_length | d_call | j_call | v_call | clone_size | cdr3_aa | cdr3_nt
10 | NA | TRBJ2-5 | TRBV18 | once | CASSGVTQYF | TGTGCCAGCTCAGGGGTGACCCAGTACTTC
17 | NA | TRBJ1-5 | TRBV5-4 | NA | CASNLNAPTGDTDTQHF | TGTGCCAGCAACTTGAACGCTCCAACGGGGGACACAGATACGCAGCATTTT
14 | NA | TRBJ2-2 | TRBV11-2 | NA | CASSLSSGTGELFF | TGTGCCAGCAGCTTAAGCTCGGGAACCGGGGAGCTGTTTTTT
13 | NA | TRBJ2-1 | TRBV29-1 | NA | CSIDRGGANEQFF | TGCAGCATTGATAGGGGGGGGGCGAATGAGCAGTTCTTC
13 | TRBD1 | TRBJ1-2 | TRBV2 | NA | CVSRGQGLGGYTF | TGTGTCAGCCGGGGACAGGGCTTAGGTGGCTACACCTTC
15 | TRBD2 | TRBJ2-1 | TRBV7-3 | NA | CASSLALAAYNEQFF | TGTGCCAGCAGCCTAGCACTAGCGGCATACAATGAGCAGTTCTTC
15 | TRBD1 | TRBJ2-2 | TRBV5-1 | few | CASSRTGAHTGELFF | TGCGCCAGCAGCCGCACAGGGGCCCACACCGGGGAGCTGTTTTTT
11 | NA | TRBJ2-7 | TRBV13 | medium-sized | CASSLGQGQYF | TGTGCCAGCAGCTTAGGACAGGGTCAGTACTTC
12 | NA | TRBJ1-2 | TRBV30 | NA | CAWSVVSWGYTF | TGTGCCTGGAGTGTAGTCAGCTGGGGCTACACCTTC
16 | TRBD2 | TRBJ2-1 | TRBV28 | many | CASSAGTSGAPAEQFF | TGTGCCAGCAGTGCCGGGACTAGCGGGGCGCCCGCTGAGCAGTTCTTC
12 | NA | TRBJ2-5 | TRBV5-5 | NA | CASSLGTETQYF | TGTGCCAGCAGCTTGGGTACAGAGACCCAGTACTTC
14 | NA | TRBJ1-5 | TRBV7-8 | once | CARSSGTFNRPRHF | TGTGCCAGGAGCTCCGGGACCTTCAATCGGCCCCGGCATTTT
15 | TRBD2 | TRBJ2-1 | TRBV5-4 | NA | CASNDRLAGYNERLF | TGTGCCAGCAACGATCGACTAGCGGGGTACAATGAGCGGTTATTC
15 | TRBD2 | TRBJ2-3 | TRBV5-1 | NA | CANSLAGGRTDTQYF | TGCGCCAACAGCTTAGCGGGAGGGCGCACAGATACGCAATATTTT
14 | TRBD2 | TRBJ2-7 | TRBV4-1 | NA | CANNQDLLAEDQYF | TGCGCCAACAACCAAGATCTACTAGCGGAAGATCAGTACTTC
13 | NA | TRBJ2-5 | TRBV12-3/TRBV12-4 | NA | CASSSRQIGTQYF | TGTGCCAGCAGTTCCCGACAGATAGGGACCCAGTACTTC
11 | NA | TRBJ2-5 | TRBV7-9 | NA | CASGSGGTQYF | TGTGCCAGCGGGAGCGGAGGGACCCAGTACTTC
13 | NA | TRBJ1-1 | TRBV28 | NA | CASSSSRQAEAFF | TGTGCCAGCAGTTCCTCACGCCAGGCCGAAGCTTTCTTT
13 | NA | TRBJ2-3 | TRBV28 | many | CASSLRGTDTQYF | TGTGCCAGCAGTTTACGTGGCACAGATACGCAGTATTTT
15 | NA | TRBJ2-1 | TRBV6-5 | NA | CTSSYGGGSYNEQFF | TGTACCAGCAGTTACGGGGGCGGGAGTTACAATGAGCAGTTCTTC
15 | TRBD2 | TRBJ2-3 | TRBV3-1 | NA | CASSRTSGRIDTQYF | TGTGCCAGCAGCCGGACTAGCGGGAGGATAGATACGCAGTATTTT
17 | NA | TRBJ2-7 | TRBV13 | NA | CASSPSSKGIGSCEQYF | TGTGCCAGCAGCCCTTCGTCTAAGGGAATAGGCTCCTGCGAGCAGTACTTC
15 | NA | TRBJ2-1 | TRBV11-2 | NA | CATGEDQPSYNEQFF | TGTGCCACCGGGGAAGACCAACCGTCCTACAATGAGCAGTTCTTC
15 | NA | TRBJ2-5 | TRBV6-1 | many | CASSGPRKLQETQYF | TGTGCCAGCAGTGGCCCCAGGAAGCTCCAAGAGACCCAGTACTTC
13 | NA | TRBJ2-6 | TRBV7-9 | NA | CANSLTGANALTF | TGTGCCAACAGCTTGACTGGGGCCAACGCCCTGACTTTC
13 | NA | TRBJ2-7 | TRBV11-2 | NA | CASSLTVAYEQYF | TGTGCCAGCAGCTTAACCGTAGCCTACGAGCAGTACTTC
17 | TRBD1 | TRBJ2-2 | TRBV11-2 | NA | CASSFDRDRVGTGEMFF | TGTGCCAGCAGCTTTGACCGGGACAGGGTCGGCACAGGGGAGATGTTTTTT